Listed below are T cell receptor beta chains from one sample, sequenced in a study of identical twins. TCRdb passed the 5' RACE reads through MiXCR, listing each CDR3 protein once. In the table there are 1.5 million to 2 million distinct CDR3 sequences, about 32% of which are singletons. Sequencing was done on a sample of cord blood. The receptors come from a newborn girl in good health. CDR3s include the opening cysteine and the closing phenylalanine or tryptophan. D genes are given only for firm matches. Some rows have no size entry. The others give once, few or many, or a class for an expanded clone.

v_call: TRBV4-2; j_call: TRBJ2-2; clone_size: few; d_call: TRBD1; cdr3_nt: TGTGCCAGCAGCCAAGAGGACAGGGCCAGCACCGGGGAGCTGTTTTTT; cdr3_aa: CASSQEDRASTGELFF
v_call: TRBV2; j_call: TRBJ2-4; clone_size: few; d_call: .; cdr3_nt: TGTGGGGGGGCGATGACCAAAAACATTCAGTACTTC; cdr3_aa: CGGAMTKNIQYF
v_call: TRBV12-5; j_call: TRBJ2-2; clone_size: .; d_call: .; cdr3_nt: TGTGCTAGGTTGACACTGACGAACACCGGGGAGCTGTTTTTT; cdr3_aa: CARLTLTNTGELFF
v_call: TRBV12-3/TRBV12-4; j_call: TRBJ2-1; clone_size: .; d_call: TRBD2; cdr3_nt: TGTGCCAGCAGTCGACGCCGGACTAGCGGGGATGAGCAGTTCTTC; cdr3_aa: CASSRRRTSGDEQFF
v_call: TRBV30; j_call: TRBJ1-1; clone_size: .; d_call: .; cdr3_nt: TGTGCCTGGAGCCGAGACACCACTGAAGCTTTCTTT; cdr3_aa: CAWSRDTTEAFF
v_call: TRBV5-1; j_call: TRBJ1-4; clone_size: few; d_call: .; cdr3_nt: TGCGCCAGCAGCCCGGCGGGAGCTGCAACTAATGAAAAACTGTTTTTT; cdr3_aa: CASSPAGAATNEKLFF
v_call: TRBV20-1; j_call: TRBJ2-5; clone_size: few; d_call: TRBD2; cdr3_nt: TGCAGTGCTAGACGACTAGCCTTGAAAGAGACCCAGTACTTC; cdr3_aa: CSARRLALKETQYF
v_call: TRBV4-1; j_call: TRBJ1-2; clone_size: once; d_call: .; cdr3_nt: TGCGCCAGCAGCCGAATAACAGCTAACTATGGCTACACCTTC; cdr3_aa: CASSRITANYGYTF
v_call: TRBV6-5; j_call: TRBJ1-5; clone_size: few; d_call: .; cdr3_nt: TGTGCCAGCAGTTACCGTCCCCAGGACCAGCCCCAGCATTTT; cdr3_aa: CASSYRPQDQPQHF
v_call: TRBV28; j_call: TRBJ1-4; clone_size: few; d_call: .; cdr3_nt: TGTGCCAGCAGTTTACCTCGGACAGCAACTAATGAAAAACTGTTTTTT; cdr3_aa: CASSLPRTATNEKLFF
v_call: TRBV12-3/TRBV12-4; j_call: TRBJ2-7; clone_size: many; d_call: TRBD1; cdr3_nt: TGTGCCAGCAGCCTTCAGGGGGCATTGGGCGAGCAGTACTTC; cdr3_aa: CASSLQGALGEQYF
v_call: TRBV28; j_call: TRBJ1-5; clone_size: few; d_call: TRBD1; cdr3_nt: TGTGCCAGCAGTTTATCTCTGCGCGGGACAGGGCGATGGGTTTATAGCAATCAGCCCCAGCATTTT; cdr3_aa: CASSLSLRGTGRWVYSNQPQHF
v_call: TRBV12-3/TRBV12-4; j_call: TRBJ1-2; clone_size: few; d_call: TRBD1; cdr3_nt: TGTGCCAGCAGTTGGTGGCAGGGGGCCTATGGCTACACCTTC; cdr3_aa: CASSWWQGAYGYTF
v_call: TRBV20-1; j_call: TRBJ2-3; clone_size: .; d_call: .; cdr3_nt: TGCAGTGCTCAGGGGAGGAGGACAGATACGCAGTATTTT; cdr3_aa: CSAQGRRTDTQYF
v_call: TRBV6-5; j_call: TRBJ1-5; clone_size: .; d_call: .; cdr3_nt: TGTGCCAGCAGTTGGAATTACATGGGGGGCAATCAGCCCCAGCATTTT; cdr3_aa: CASSWNYMGGNQPQHF
v_call: TRBV7-9; j_call: TRBJ2-1; clone_size: few; d_call: .; cdr3_nt: TGTGCCAGCAGCTACAGGGACTACCCCCTAAATGAGCAGTTCTTC; cdr3_aa: CASSYRDYPLNEQFF
v_call: TRBV7-2; j_call: TRBJ2-3; clone_size: .; d_call: TRBD2; cdr3_nt: TGTGCCAGCAGCACCGCACTAGCGGGGGCTTACACAGATACGCAGTATTTT; cdr3_aa: CASSTALAGAYTDTQYF
v_call: TRBV20-1; j_call: TRBJ2-7; clone_size: .; d_call: TRBD1; cdr3_nt: TGCAGCCTGGGGCCTTATTTGACAGGGAGCTACGAGCAGTACTTC; cdr3_aa: CSLGPYLTGSYEQYF
v_call: TRBV11-2; j_call: TRBJ2-2; clone_size: .; d_call: .; cdr3_nt: TGTGCCAGCAACCAATGGGGTAACACCGGGGAGCTGTTTTTT; cdr3_aa: CASNQWGNTGELFF
v_call: TRBV5-1; j_call: TRBJ2-7; clone_size: .; d_call: TRBD2; cdr3_nt: TGCGCCAGCAGCTTCGGACTAGCGATGGGAAATGAGCAGTACTTC; cdr3_aa: CASSFGLAMGNEQYF
v_call: TRBV4-2; j_call: TRBJ2-1; clone_size: few; d_call: .; cdr3_nt: TGTGCCAGCAGCCAAGAGATACAGGGATATGAGCAGTTCTTC; cdr3_aa: CASSQEIQGYEQFF
v_call: TRBV20-1; j_call: TRBJ2-3; clone_size: few; d_call: TRBD2; cdr3_nt: TGCAGTGCTGTCGTCGGGCTAGCGGGAGATACGCAGTATTTT; cdr3_aa: CSAVVGLAGDTQYF
v_call: TRBV4-2; j_call: TRBJ2-7; clone_size: .; d_call: TRBD2; cdr3_nt: TGTGCCAGCAGCCGAGAGCGGGAGGGGTACGAGCAGTACTTC; cdr3_aa: CASSREREGYEQYF
v_call: TRBV21-1; j_call: TRBJ2-7; clone_size: .; d_call: .; cdr3_nt: TGTGCCAGCAGCAAAGAAACGGACGGGGGAAGCTCCTACAATGAGCAGTACTTC; cdr3_aa: CASSKETDGGSSYNEQYF
v_call: TRBV28; j_call: TRBJ2-5; clone_size: few; d_call: TRBD2; cdr3_nt: TGTGCCAGCAGTTTATGCGTAATGCTAGCGGGAGAGACTGAGACCCAGTACTTC; cdr3_aa: CASSLCVMLAGETETQYF
v_call: TRBV20-1; j_call: TRBJ1-2; clone_size: .; d_call: TRBD1; cdr3_nt: TGCAGTGCTATCCGGGACAGGGCTGACTATGGCTACACCTTC; cdr3_aa: CSAIRDRADYGYTF
v_call: TRBV5-1; j_call: TRBJ2-1; clone_size: many; d_call: TRBD2; cdr3_nt: TGCGCCAGCAGCGATAGAAGCGGGAGCTCCTACAATGAGCAGTTCTTC; cdr3_aa: CASSDRSGSSYNEQFF
v_call: TRBV25-1; j_call: TRBJ1-1; clone_size: .; d_call: .; cdr3_nt: TGTGCCAGCAGACCCCCCACAGAGGACACTGAAGCTTTCTTT; cdr3_aa: CASRPPTEDTEAFF
v_call: TRBV28; j_call: TRBJ2-3; clone_size: .; d_call: TRBD2; cdr3_nt: TGTGCCAGCAGTCATCCGGGACTAGCGGGAGGGACAGATACGCAGTATTTT; cdr3_aa: CASSHPGLAGGTDTQYF
v_call: TRBV6-1; j_call: TRBJ1-3; clone_size: once; d_call: TRBD1; cdr3_nt: TGTGCCAGCAGCCCTTCAGGGGGCGCGAACGGAAACACCATATATTTT; cdr3_aa: CASSPSGGANGNTIYF
v_call: TRBV11-2; j_call: TRBJ2-7; clone_size: few; d_call: TRBD2; cdr3_nt: TGTGCCGGCAGCCCGGGACTAAGACACTACGAGCAGTACTTC; cdr3_aa: CAGSPGLRHYEQYF
v_call: TRBV9; j_call: TRBJ2-3; clone_size: few; d_call: .; cdr3_nt: TGTGCCAGCAGCGCCCAGGGATTCACAGATACGCAGTATTTT; cdr3_aa: CASSAQGFTDTQYF
v_call: TRBV6-5; j_call: TRBJ2-5; clone_size: few; d_call: TRBD2; cdr3_nt: TGTGCCAGCAGTTACTCTATCGGGAGGGAGACCCAGTACTTC; cdr3_aa: CASSYSIGRETQYF
v_call: TRBV7-2; j_call: TRBJ2-1; clone_size: many; d_call: TRBD1; cdr3_nt: TGTGCCAGCAGCTTAACTACTGGGACAGGCAAAAATGAGCAGTTCTTC; cdr3_aa: CASSLTTGTGKNEQFF
v_call: TRBV5-1; j_call: TRBJ2-1; clone_size: .; d_call: TRBD2; cdr3_nt: TGCGCCAGCAGCACTAGCGATTTCAGCTACAATGAGCAGTTCTTC; cdr3_aa: CASSTSDFSYNEQFF
v_call: TRBV5-1; j_call: TRBJ2-2; clone_size: .; d_call: .; cdr3_nt: TGCGCCAGCAGCTTGGAGGAGGGGGTCGGCGAGGAGCTGTTTTTT; cdr3_aa: CASSLEEGVGEELFF
v_call: TRBV30; j_call: TRBJ2-6; clone_size: few; d_call: .; cdr3_nt: TGTGCCTGGAGACAGGGATCCTTCTCTGGGGCCAACGTCCTGACTTTC; cdr3_aa: CAWRQGSFSGANVLTF
v_call: TRBV11-2; j_call: TRBJ2-7; clone_size: .; d_call: TRBD1; cdr3_nt: TGTGCCAGCAGCGATGCGGGACAGGAGACCTACGAGCAGTACTTC; cdr3_aa: CASSDAGQETYEQYF
v_call: TRBV18; j_call: TRBJ2-2; clone_size: once; d_call: .; cdr3_nt: TGTGCCAGCTCACGGACAGCCCCGAACACCGGGGAGCTGTTTTTT; cdr3_aa: CASSRTAPNTGELFF
v_call: TRBV5-1; j_call: TRBJ1-4; clone_size: .; d_call: .; cdr3_nt: TGCGCCAGCAGCTTGCGGCGGTGGGCAACTAATGAAAAACTGTTTTTT; cdr3_aa: CASSLRRWATNEKLFF
v_call: TRBV6-1; j_call: TRBJ2-7; clone_size: .; d_call: .; cdr3_nt: TGTGCCAGCAGTGAAATGTCTAGCGTACCCTCCTACGAGCAGTACTTC; cdr3_aa: CASSEMSSVPSYEQYF
v_call: TRBV28; j_call: TRBJ2-7; clone_size: few; d_call: .; cdr3_nt: TGTGCCGGCACTTATCAGGGGAACGAGCAGTACTTC; cdr3_aa: CAGTYQGNEQYF
v_call: TRBV20-1; j_call: TRBJ2-7; clone_size: few; d_call: .; cdr3_nt: TGCAGTGCTAAGAAAGACACGTTTCCCTACGAGCAGTACTTC; cdr3_aa: CSAKKDTFPYEQYF
v_call: TRBV20-1; j_call: TRBJ1-4; clone_size: few; d_call: .; cdr3_nt: TGCAGTGCGACTGCTTCCGGGACCCCTGAAAAACTGTTTTTT; cdr3_aa: CSATASGTPEKLFF
v_call: TRBV29-1; j_call: TRBJ1-1; clone_size: few; d_call: .; cdr3_nt: TGCAGCGTTGGCTTTACTAACAGGATGAACACTGAAGCTTTCTTT; cdr3_aa: CSVGFTNRMNTEAFF
v_call: TRBV20-1; j_call: TRBJ2-7; clone_size: .; d_call: .; cdr3_nt: TGCAGTGCAGTAGGGACTCAAACCTACGGGCAGTACTTC; cdr3_aa: CSAVGTQTYGQYF
v_call: TRBV29-1; j_call: TRBJ1-2; clone_size: .; d_call: TRBD1; cdr3_nt: TGCAGCGTTGCGACAGGGGGTGGCTATGGCTACACCTTC; cdr3_aa: CSVATGGGYGYTF
v_call: TRBV9; j_call: TRBJ2-3; clone_size: .; d_call: TRBD2; cdr3_nt: TGTGCCAGCAGCGTTCGGGGACTAGCGGGACCCACAGATACGCAGTATTTT; cdr3_aa: CASSVRGLAGPTDTQYF
v_call: TRBV4-1; j_call: TRBJ2-1; clone_size: few; d_call: .; cdr3_nt: TGCGCCAGCAGCCGACTCTCCTACAATGAGCAGTTCTTC; cdr3_aa: CASSRLSYNEQFF
v_call: TRBV7-9; j_call: TRBJ2-5; clone_size: .; d_call: TRBD2; cdr3_nt: TGTGCCAGCAGCTTAGGCCACTCGGCCCCGGGACTAGCGGGCCAAGAGACCCAGTACTTC; cdr3_aa: CASSLGHSAPGLAGQETQYF
v_call: TRBV7-7; j_call: TRBJ2-2; clone_size: .; d_call: .; cdr3_nt: TGTGCTAGCAGCTTAGGAATGAGCGGGCGCGGGGAGCTGTTTTTT; cdr3_aa: CASSLGMSGRGELFF
v_call: TRBV7-6; j_call: TRBJ2-2; clone_size: .; d_call: .; cdr3_nt: TGTGCCAGCAGCCTAGCTTACGGTCCCCCCGGGACTCAAAACACCGGGGAGCTGTTTTTT; cdr3_aa: CASSLAYGPPGTQNTGELFF
v_call: TRBV4-2; j_call: TRBJ1-2; clone_size: .; d_call: .; cdr3_nt: TGTGCCAGCAGCCAAGTCGGCAGGGAGGACTATGGCTACACCTTC; cdr3_aa: CASSQVGREDYGYTF
v_call: TRBV20-1; j_call: TRBJ2-1; clone_size: .; d_call: .; cdr3_nt: TGCAGTGCGAATTACAGGGCCTACAATGAGCAGTTCTTC; cdr3_aa: CSANYRAYNEQFF
v_call: TRBV19; j_call: TRBJ2-3; clone_size: .; d_call: .; cdr3_nt: TGTGCCAGTAGTACTCAGCAGAGCACAGATACGCAGTATTTT; cdr3_aa: CASSTQQSTDTQYF